This T cell receptor beta chain originates from a study of T cell responses to AZD1222 COVID-19 vaccine. This CDR3 contains 14 residues. From germline, CDR1 is MDHEN and CDR2 SYDVKM. V shed 11 bases and J 2 bases; nucleotides not matched to a gene: 8. Broader study findings: Seropositive status at baseline applied to only 5 or 6 AZD1222 recipients. Breadth and depth of Spike-specific TCRs rose after two AZD1222 doses. White British donors predominated, females outnumbered males, and clonal diversity was possibly underestimated.

As for this clone: Its antigen is unidentified.

This table comes from immunoSEQ multiplex PCR, and its TCRdb copy is limited to in-frame clones, with some not included. The sample has 100,000 to 120,000 clones, more than 75% seen once; the top ten hold over 8%. This specimen consisted of peripheral blood, obtained on day 0 of AZD1222 vaccination. The V call is TRBV28, the J call TRBJ1-5; 8 nucleotides match TRBD1. This TCR derives from an adult in good health. The CDR3 DNA sequence: TGTGCCTCCAGGGAGACAGGGGGCAATCAGCCCCAGCATTTT. It codes for CASRETGGNQPQHF.